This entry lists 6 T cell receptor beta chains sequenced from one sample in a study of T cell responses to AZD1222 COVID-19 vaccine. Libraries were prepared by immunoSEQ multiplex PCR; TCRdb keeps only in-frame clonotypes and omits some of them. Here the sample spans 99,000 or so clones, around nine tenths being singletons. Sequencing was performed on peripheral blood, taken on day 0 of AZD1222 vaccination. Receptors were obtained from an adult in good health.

The CDR3 reads CATSDARGWDYGYTF. The CDR3 nucleotides read TGTGCCACCAGTGATGCCCGAGGGTGGGACTATGGCTACACCTTC. V gene TRBV24-1 combines with J gene TRBJ1-2; unclear D gene. This CDR3 is 15 amino acids long. Germline V gives CDR1 KGHDR, CDR2 SFDVKD. Trimming took 3 bases from V and 3 from J, leaving 13 bases between them.

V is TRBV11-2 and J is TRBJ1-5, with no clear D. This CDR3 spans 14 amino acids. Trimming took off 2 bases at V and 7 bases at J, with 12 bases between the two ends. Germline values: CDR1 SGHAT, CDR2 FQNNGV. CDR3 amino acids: CASSLSSRLQPQHF. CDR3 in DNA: TGTGCCAGCAGCTTATCGTCCAGACTCCAGCCCCAGCATTTT.

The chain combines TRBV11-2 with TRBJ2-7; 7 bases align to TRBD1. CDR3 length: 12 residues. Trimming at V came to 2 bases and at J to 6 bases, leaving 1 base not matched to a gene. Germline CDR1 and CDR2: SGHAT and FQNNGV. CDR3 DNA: TGTGCCAGCAGCTTACACAGGGGCGAGCAGTACTTC. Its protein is CASSLHRGEQYF.

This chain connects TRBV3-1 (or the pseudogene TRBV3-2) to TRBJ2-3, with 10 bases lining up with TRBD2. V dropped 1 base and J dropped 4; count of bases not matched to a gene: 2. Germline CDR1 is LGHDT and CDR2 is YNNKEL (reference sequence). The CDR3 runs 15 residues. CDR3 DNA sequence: TGTGCCAGCAGCCAAGCCACTAGCGGGGCAGATACGCAGTATTTT. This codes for CASSQATSGADTQYF.

The CDR3 region is CATSEGNTGELFF. In DNA form, the CDR3 reads TGTGCCACCAGCGAGGGTAACACCGGGGAGCTGTTTTTT. The V call is TRBV15, the J call TRBJ2-2, with D maybe TRBD2 (5 bases). Germline values: CDR1 LNHNV, CDR2 YYDKDF (reference sequence). V dropped 5 bases and J dropped 2 bases, with 6 bases sitting between them. The CDR3 totals 13 residues.

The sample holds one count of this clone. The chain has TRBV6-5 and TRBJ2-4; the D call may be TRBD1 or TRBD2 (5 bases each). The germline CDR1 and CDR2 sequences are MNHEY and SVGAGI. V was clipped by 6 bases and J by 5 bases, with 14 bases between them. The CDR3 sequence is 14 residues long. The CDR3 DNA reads TGTGCCAGCAGCCTGTCCGGGACGGAAAACATTCAGTACTTC. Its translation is CASSLSGTENIQYF.